This TCR beta chain was retrieved from a study of tumor-infiltrating lymphocytes in primary liver carcinoma. Starting material of 500 ng total RNA yielded TCR beta cDNA via a constant-region primer. Libraries for TCR beta were built through three nested multiplex PCR rounds, which together made up a slightly modified ARM-PCR procedure. TCRdb reprocessed the multiplex PCR reads with MiXCR, giving one entry per CDR3 protein. The data show 250,000 to 350,000 distinct CDR3 sequences, 58% seen once. This clonotype was counted at least ten times. Antigen unknown. Study-level findings and limits: A significantly higher top-250-clone fraction was found in tumors than in blood (p = 0.039).

Unsorted whole blood served as the source of blood RNA, and germline DNA was extracted as well. The sample was peripheral blood. The TCR sequence derives from a woman younger than 45 with primary liver carcinoma and hepatitis B virus infection.

The CDR3 loop is CASSYSWGSGSNQPQHF. The CDR3 DNA follows: TGTGCCAGCAGTTACTCGTGGGGGAGTGGAAGCAATCAGCCCCAGCATTTT. V usage is TRBV6-2 or TRBV6-3 and J usage is TRBJ1-5; tentatively, D is TRBD1 (5 bases). This CDR3 comprises 17 residues. Germline V gene lookup returns CDR1 MNHEY and CDR2 SVGEGT. Trimming shortened V by 0 bases and J by 1 base, and 13 bases separated the two germline ends.